The rows below give T cell receptor beta chains drawn from one sample of a study of shared clonotypes between healthy human individuals. Libraries were prepared by immunoSEQ multiplex PCR; TCRdb keeps only in-frame clonotypes and omits some of them. The sample carries 2 million to 2.5 million clones, around 93% recorded once. Sequenced: naive CD4+ T cells from PBMCs. These receptors originate from a man between 18 and 35 years old in good health. Some clones in this sample may be carry-over from other donors' samples. CDR3s include the opening cysteine and the closing phenylalanine or tryptophan. D genes are given only for firm matches. The listing skips clone size in some rows; elsewhere it reads once, few, many or a size class.

V gene: TRBV7-6; clone size: NA; CDR3 length: 15; J gene: TRBJ1-3; D gene: NA; CDR3 protein: CASSSYRGSGNTIYF; CDR3 DNA: TGTGCCAGCAGCTCTTACCGTGGCTCTGGAAACACCATATATTTT
V gene: TRBV28; clone size: NA; CDR3 length: 14; J gene: TRBJ2-7; D gene: NA; CDR3 protein: CASSSRGTGDEQYF; CDR3 DNA: TGTGCCAGCAGTTCTCGTGGAACGGGGGACGAGCAGTACTTC
V gene: TRBV19; clone size: NA; CDR3 length: 15; J gene: TRBJ2-1; D gene: NA; CDR3 protein: CASNSWERGGSEQFF; CDR3 DNA: TGTGCCAGCAATAGCTGGGAGAGGGGTGGAAGTGAGCAGTTCTTC
V gene: TRBV4-2; clone size: NA; CDR3 length: 16; J gene: TRBJ1-1; D gene: TRBD1; CDR3 protein: CASSHLLGTGATEAFF; CDR3 DNA: TGTGCCAGCAGCCACCTCCTGGGGACAGGGGCTACTGAAGCTTTCTTT
V gene: TRBV9; clone size: NA; CDR3 length: 18; J gene: TRBJ2-1; D gene: TRBD2; CDR3 protein: CASSKGGLAGPSYNEQFF; CDR3 DNA: TGTGCCAGCAGCAAGGGGGGCCTAGCGGGACCATCCTACAATGAGCAGTTCTTC
V gene: TRBV7-9; clone size: NA; CDR3 length: 15; J gene: TRBJ2-2; D gene: TRBD1; CDR3 protein: CASSRGGYHTGELFF; CDR3 DNA: TGTGCCAGCAGCCGAGGGGGCTACCACACCGGGGAGCTGTTTTTT
V gene: TRBV28; clone size: once; CDR3 length: 15; J gene: TRBJ2-7; D gene: TRBD1; CDR3 protein: CASRFGTGHSYEQYF; CDR3 DNA: TGTGCCAGCAGGTTCGGGACAGGACATTCCTACGAGCAGTACTTC
V gene: TRBV20-1; clone size: NA; CDR3 length: 11; J gene: TRBJ2-5; D gene: TRBD1; CDR3 protein: CSWTGKETQYF; CDR3 DNA: TGCAGTTGGACAGGGAAAGAGACCCAGTACTTC
V gene: TRBV7-8; clone size: NA; CDR3 length: 13; J gene: TRBJ1-2; D gene: TRBD1; CDR3 protein: CASSLADRGGYTF; CDR3 DNA: TGTGCCAGCAGCTTAGCGGACAGGGGTGGCTACACCTTC
V gene: TRBV6-1; clone size: NA; CDR3 length: 13; J gene: TRBJ1-1; D gene: NA; CDR3 protein: CASVQGKNTEAFF; CDR3 DNA: TGTGCTTCAGTGCAGGGGAAGAACACTGAAGCTTTCTTT
V gene: TRBV6-5; clone size: NA; CDR3 length: 15; J gene: TRBJ1-1; D gene: NA; CDR3 protein: CASRQFRDGGYEAFF; CDR3 DNA: TGTGCCAGCAGACAATTCCGGGACGGCGGCTACGAAGCTTTCTTT
V gene: TRBV4-3; clone size: NA; CDR3 length: 15; J gene: TRBJ1-5; D gene: TRBD1; CDR3 protein: CASSQGTGGNQPQHF; CDR3 DNA: TGCGCCAGCAGCCAGGGGACAGGGGGGAATCAGCCCCAGCATTTT
V gene: TRBV27; clone size: NA; CDR3 length: 14; J gene: TRBJ1-6; D gene: TRBD1; CDR3 protein: CASSPGTGESPLHF; CDR3 DNA: TGTGCCAGCAGTCCCGGGACAGGTGAATCACCCCTCCACTTT
V gene: TRBV7-2; clone size: once; CDR3 length: 13; J gene: TRBJ2-7; D gene: NA; CDR3 protein: CASSLAGFNEQYF; CDR3 DNA: TGTGCCAGCAGCTTGGCGGGGTTCAACGAGCAGTACTTC
V gene: TRBV4-1; clone size: NA; CDR3 length: 14; J gene: TRBJ1-2; D gene: NA; CDR3 protein: CASSQDGRTGGYTF; CDR3 DNA: TGCGCCAGCAGCCAAGATGGGCGGACGGGGGGCTACACCTTC
V gene: TRBV13; clone size: NA; CDR3 length: 14; J gene: TRBJ2-7; D gene: NA; CDR3 protein: CASRVPGAKAEQYF; CDR3 DNA: TGTGCCAGCAGGGTCCCGGGAGCAAAGGCCGAGCAGTACTTC
V gene: TRBV7-9; clone size: NA; CDR3 length: 18; J gene: TRBJ2-6; D gene: NA; CDR3 protein: CASSNWGVGGSGANVLTF; CDR3 DNA: TGTGCCAGCAGCAACTGGGGGGTTGGAGGCTCTGGGGCCAACGTCCTGACTTTC
V gene: TRBV18; clone size: once; CDR3 length: 14; J gene: TRBJ1-1; D gene: TRBD1; CDR3 protein: CASSTTGTNTEAFF; CDR3 DNA: TGTGCCAGCTCCACGACAGGGACGAACACTGAAGCTTTCTTT
V gene: TRBV28; clone size: once; CDR3 length: 12; J gene: TRBJ1-1; D gene: TRBD1; CDR3 protein: CATDREVTEAFF; CDR3 DNA: TGTGCCACGGACAGGGAGGTCACTGAAGCTTTCTTT
V gene: TRBV28; clone size: NA; CDR3 length: 15; J gene: TRBJ2-1; D gene: NA; CDR3 protein: CASSLGGAGHIEQFF; CDR3 DNA: TGTGCCAGCAGTTTAGGTGGGGCAGGTCATATTGAGCAGTTCTTC
V gene: TRBV28; clone size: NA; CDR3 length: 11; J gene: TRBJ2-1; D gene: NA; CDR3 protein: CASSLWGEQFF; CDR3 DNA: TGTGCCAGCAGTTTGTGGGGGGAGCAGTTCTTC
V gene: TRBV28; clone size: NA; CDR3 length: 12; J gene: TRBJ2-7; D gene: NA; CDR3 protein: CASSPDYYEQYF; CDR3 DNA: TGTGCCAGCAGTCCCGACTACTACGAGCAGTACTTC
V gene: TRBV5-1; clone size: NA; CDR3 length: 15; J gene: TRBJ2-7; D gene: TRBD2; CDR3 protein: CASSLRRERSNEQYF; CDR3 DNA: TGCGCCAGCAGCTTGAGGCGGGAGCGCTCCAACGAGCAGTACTTC
V gene: TRBV7-8; clone size: NA; CDR3 length: 16; J gene: TRBJ1-5; D gene: NA; CDR3 protein: CASSLAYIGRNQPQHF; CDR3 DNA: TGTGCCAGCAGCTTAGCGTATATTGGGAGGAATCAGCCCCAGCATTTT
V gene: TRBV4-1; clone size: NA; CDR3 length: 16; J gene: TRBJ2-1; D gene: NA; CDR3 protein: CASSQGGGLADNEQFF; CDR3 DNA: TGCGCCAGCAGCCAAGGAGGGGGGCTAGCGGACAATGAGCAGTTCTTC
V gene: TRBV2; clone size: NA; CDR3 length: 17; J gene: TRBJ2-3; D gene: NA; CDR3 protein: CAGGQGLALHSTDTQYF; CDR3 DNA: TGTGCCGGTGGCCAGGGGCTGGCATTACATAGCACAGATACGCAGTATTTT
V gene: TRBV7-3; clone size: NA; CDR3 length: 15; J gene: TRBJ2-1; D gene: TRBD1; CDR3 protein: CASSPDRGAYNEQFF; CDR3 DNA: TGTGCCAGCAGCCCAGACAGGGGAGCCTACAATGAGCAGTTCTTC
V gene: TRBV6-5; clone size: NA; CDR3 length: 13; J gene: TRBJ1-2; D gene: NA; CDR3 protein: CASSPQGNYGYTF; CDR3 DNA: TGTGCCAGCAGCCCACAGGGTAACTATGGCTACACCTTC
V gene: TRBV5-6; clone size: NA; CDR3 length: 16; J gene: TRBJ2-2; D gene: TRBD1; CDR3 protein: CASSNTGTGRTGELFF; CDR3 DNA: TGTGCCAGCAGTAATACCGGGACAGGACGCACCGGGGAGCTGTTTTTT
V gene: TRBV7-8; clone size: NA; CDR3 length: 15; J gene: TRBJ2-3; D gene: NA; CDR3 protein: CASSLVGRGTDTQYF; CDR3 DNA: TGTGCCAGCAGCTTAGTGGGGAGGGGGACAGATACGCAGTATTTT
V gene: TRBV6-5; clone size: NA; CDR3 length: 16; J gene: TRBJ1-2; D gene: NA; CDR3 protein: CASSYRGPRPNYGYTF; CDR3 DNA: TGTGCCAGCAGTTACCGGGGTCCTAGACCTAACTATGGCTACACCTTC
V gene: TRBV18; clone size: NA; CDR3 length: 16; J gene: TRBJ2-1; D gene: TRBD1; CDR3 protein: CASSPYRDRGYNEQFF; CDR3 DNA: TGTGCCAGCTCACCATACCGGGACAGGGGGTACAATGAGCAGTTCTTC
V gene: TRBV18; clone size: NA; CDR3 length: 16; J gene: TRBJ1-4; D gene: NA; CDR3 protein: CASSLVQGSEGEKLFF; CDR3 DNA: TGTGCCAGCTCACTGGTACAGGGATCGGAAGGGGAAAAACTGTTTTTT
V gene: TRBV6-5; clone size: NA; CDR3 length: 13; J gene: TRBJ1-2; D gene: NA; CDR3 protein: CASSLPGGLGYTF; CDR3 DNA: TGTGCCAGCAGTCTACCTGGGGGCCTTGGCTACACCTTC
V gene: TRBV29-1; clone size: NA; CDR3 length: 14; J gene: TRBJ1-1; D gene: NA; CDR3 protein: CSVARALSYTEAFF; CDR3 DNA: TGCAGCGTTGCAAGGGCCCTTTCTTACACTGAAGCTTTCTTT
V gene: TRBV5-3; clone size: NA; CDR3 length: 16; J gene: TRBJ2-1; D gene: NA; CDR3 protein: CARSLEEGGAYNEQFF; CDR3 DNA: TGTGCCAGAAGCTTGGAGGAGGGCGGGGCCTACAATGAGCAGTTCTTC